What follows are 26 T cell receptor beta chains derived from one specimen sequenced in a study of T cells in Graves' hyperthyroidism and ophthalmopathy. There were TCR beta CDR3 regions amplified from RNA transcripts. TCR CDR3 underwent first-round RT-PCR with the HTBI primer set. TCRdb itself ran the multiplex PCR reads through MiXCR, one entry per CDR3 protein. Here the sample spans approximately 610,000 distinct CDR3 sequences, 14% to 15% being singletons. The sequencing sample was made of blood. These receptors were obtained from a woman in her 40s with Graves' ophthalmopathy.

This clonotype occurred many times. V usage is TRBV15 and J usage is TRBJ1-5; 10 nucleotides agree with TRBD1. This CDR3 has 15 residues. J was trimmed by 4 bases and V by 7 bases; bases with no gene match: 7. The germline V gene has CDR1 LNHNV and CDR2 YYDKDF (reference sequence). The CDR3 nucleotides are TGTGCCACCACCGTCGACAGGGGGCTAAATCAGCCCCAGCATTTT. Its protein is CATTVDRGLNQPQHF.

This clonotype was detected many times. The chain combines TRBV28 with TRBJ1-6, with D unresolved. Trimming pared 5 bases from V and 6 bases from J, leaving 11 bases between. The CDR3 length is 14 residues. The germline V gene has CDR1 MDHEN and CDR2 SYDVKM. The DNA of the CDR3 is TGTGCCAGCAGTCCTTTGGTGATTAATTCACCCCTCCACTTT. As protein: CASSPLVINSPLHF.

CDR3 DNA sequence: TGCAGTGCTAGAGATATCCGCCGGACAGACTCCTACGAGCAGTACTTC. Its translation is CSARDIRRTDSYEQYF. The chain links TRBV20-1 to TRBJ2-7; possibly TRBD1 for D (6 bases). CDR3 length: 16 residues. V was pared by 0 bases and J by 0 bases, with 15 bases between. CDR1 and CDR2 from the germline V gene are DFQATT and SNEGSKA (reference sequence).

There are a few counts of this clonotype. The CDR3 reads CAIREGYDAYEQYF. CDR3 DNA: TGTGCCATCAGAGAGGGGTATGATGCCTACGAGCAGTACTTC. The V and J genes are TRBV10-3 and TRBJ2-7; D might be TRBD1 or TRBD2, each matching 5 bases. The CDR3 spans 14 residues. In germline, CDR1 is ENHRY, CDR2 SYGVKD. V was cut by 6 bases and J by 2 bases, with 14 bases left in between.

This clonotype was detected many times. This CDR3 is CSARDPGQGYSYEQYF. In nucleotides, the CDR3 is TGCAGTGCTAGGGACCCGGGACAGGGATATTCCTACGAGCAGTACTTC. This chain joins TRBV20-1 and TRBJ2-7; 9 bases agree with TRBD1. Germline V gene sequence: CDR1 DFQATT, CDR2 SNEGSKA (reference sequence). The CDR3 consists of 16 residues. V lost 3 bases, J lost 1 base, and 10 bases stayed unmatched.

This clonotype has just one count. V usage is TRBV7-9 and J usage is TRBJ2-1, with 7 bases identical to TRBD1. CDR3 length: 15 residues. Germline V gene lookup returns CDR1 SEHNR and CDR2 FQNEAQ (reference sequence). The trim removed 7 bases at V and 5 bases at J, leaving 11 bases unmatched. The CDR3: CASTLGGGSNNEQFF. The CDR3 DNA follows: TGTGCCAGCACTCTAGGGGGCGGGTCAAACAATGAGCAGTTCTTC.

The J gene is TRBJ1-5, the V gene TRBV27; no firm D call. CDR1 and CDR2 from the germline V gene are MNHEY and SMNVEV (reference sequence). Trimming pared 6 bases from V and 3 bases from J, leaving 12 bases between. The CDR3 has 14 residues. The CDR3 nucleotides read TGTGCCAGCAGACGGGTCCCCACCAATCAGCCCCAGCATTTT. Translated: CASRRVPTNQPQHF.

This clonotype was recorded many times. The genes are TRBV20-1 and TRBJ2-5, with TRBD1 identical over 7 bases. The CDR3 runs 11 residues. Germline V gene sequence: CDR1 DFQATT, CDR2 SNEGSKA (reference sequence). Trimming removed 6 bases from V and 2 bases from J; junction bases left unmatched: 0. For the CDR3, the DNA is TGCAGTGCGGGACAGCAAGAGACCCAGTACTTC. This gives the protein CSAGQQETQYF.

This clonotype was counted at least ten times. The chain's CDR3 is CASGWVRAGTEAFF. The CDR3 region has the DNA TGTGCTAGTGGTTGGGTAAGGGCCGGCACTGAAGCTTTCTTT. The V gene is TRBV12-5, the J gene TRBJ1-1; D call uncertain. The germline gives CDR1 LGHNT, CDR2 FRNRAP. Trimming removed 4 bases at V and 4 bases at J, with 13 bases between. The CDR3 runs to 14 residues. Supplemented by reference TRBV12-5 and TRBJ1-1, the full variable domain reads DARVTQTPRHKVTEMGQEVTMRCQPILGHNTVFWYRQTMMQGLELLAYFRNRAPLDDSGMPKDRFSAEMPDATLATLKIQPSEPRDSAVYFCASGWVRAGTEAFFGQGTRLTVV.

This clonotype occurred many times. V is TRBV6-1 and J is TRBJ2-7; 12 bases match TRBD1. J lost 9 bases, V lost 5 bases, and 14 bases had no gene match. CDR1 MNHNS and CDR2 SASEGT come from the germline V gene. The CDR3 is 16 residues long. DNA for the CDR3: TGTGCCAGCAGTCCTAGGTTAGGGACAGGGGGCAAGGTGCAGTACTTC. This translates into CASSPRLGTGGKVQYF.

The sample holds many counts of this clonotype. The chain carries TRBV28 and TRBJ2-7; tentatively, D is TRBD1 (6 bases). CDR3 length: 14 amino acids. The V gene's germline CDR1 is MDHEN and CDR2 SYDVKM. Trimming shortened V by 6 bases and J by 4 bases, and 16 bases separated the two germline ends. CDR3 amino acids: CASRPTGRDYEQYF. CDR3 bases: TGTGCCAGCAGGCCGACAGGAAGGGATTACGAGCAGTACTTC.

The chain couples TRBV12-5 to TRBJ1-1; weak D call: TRBD1 (5 bases). The V gene's germline CDR1 is LGHNT and CDR2 FRNRAP. The germline V and J ends were trimmed by 2 bases and 2 bases, with 15 bases remaining between them. The length of the CDR3 is 16 residues. Here the CDR3 DNA reads TGTGCTAGTGGTTTGTTAGGGGCCGGGAGAAACACTGAAGCTTTCTTT. Its protein is CASGLLGAGRNTEAFF.

In this sample, this clonotype turned up many times. The rearrangement joins TRBV28 to TRBJ1-3; possible D gene TRBD1, 5 bases. The germline gives CDR1 MDHEN, CDR2 SYDVKM. The length of the CDR3 is 16 residues. V was shortened by 2 bases and J by 1 base, with 12 bases between the two germline ends. The CDR3 sequence: CASSLLHQGSGNTIYF. DNA for the CDR3: TGTGCCAGCAGTTTACTTCATCAGGGTTCTGGAAACACCATATATTTT. The entire variable domain, with the rest obtained from reference TRBV28 and TRBJ1-3, is as follows: DVKVTQSSRYLVKRTGEKVFLECVQDMDHENMFWYRQDPGLGLRLIYFSYDVKMKEKGDIPEGYSVSREKKERFSLILESASTNQTSMYLCASSLLHQGSGNTIYFGEGSWLTVV.

This clonotype was counted ten times or more. The rearrangement joins TRBV20-1 to TRBJ1-5; possibly TRBD1 for D (6 bases). The CDR3 totals 16 residues. Trimming took 6 bases from V and 0 from J, leaving 18 bases between them. The V gene's germline CDR1 is DFQATT and CDR2 SNEGSKA (reference sequence). Written as DNA, the CDR3 is TGCAGTGCGCTCCTCAGCGGACAGAATAGCAATCAGCCCCAGCATTTT. This codes for CSALLSGQNSNQPQHF.

This clonotype was recorded at least ten times. The V call is TRBV15, the J call TRBJ1-5; a possible D gene is TRBD1 (5 bases). Trimming stripped 0 bases from V and 4 bases from J, with 13 bases between. The CDR3 runs 16 residues. Germline CDR1 reads LNHNV; CDR2 reads YYDKDF (reference sequence). The CDR3 protein is CATSRERGGGNQPQHF. The DNA for the CDR3 is TGTGCCACCAGCAGAGAACGCGGCGGGGGGAATCAGCCCCAGCATTTT.

This clonotype was recorded at least ten times. CDR3 bases: TGTGCCAGCAGCCCCCCGGCCAGCAATCAGCCCCAGCATTTT. Amino acid sequence: CASSPPASNQPQHF. This chain uses TRBV28 with TRBJ1-5; D gene ambiguous. This CDR3 spans 14 amino acids. V was cut by 6 bases and J by 1 base, with 10 bases left in between. CDR1 is MDHEN, CDR2 SYDVKM, per germline. Filled out from reference TRBV28 and TRBJ1-5, the complete variable domain reads DVKVTQSSRYLVKRTGEKVFLECVQDMDHENMFWYRQDPGLGLRLIYFSYDVKMKEKGDIPEGYSVSREKKERFSLILESASTNQTSMYLCASSPPASNQPQHFGDGTRLSIL.

This clonotype came up many times. The chain links TRBV15 to TRBJ1-5, with unresolved D. CDR3 length: 14 amino acids. With 1 base removed from V and 4 bases from J, the gap between germline ends came to 8 bases. The V gene's germline CDR1 is LNHNV and CDR2 YYDKDF (reference sequence). The CDR3 here is CATSRGQENQPQHF. The CDR3 bases are TGTGCCACCAGCAGAGGGCAGGAAAATCAGCCCCAGCATTTT.

This clonotype has at least ten counts. The gene calls are TRBV28 and TRBJ2-7; tentatively, D is TRBD1 (6 bases). The CDR3 totals 13 residues. Germline values: CDR1 MDHEN, CDR2 SYDVKM. The V gene lost 3 bases and the J gene lost 5 bases, with 11 bases spanning the gap. The CDR3 loop is CASSFGGEDEQYF. In nucleotides, the CDR3 is TGTGCCAGCAGTTTTGGGGGCGAAGACGAGCAGTACTTC.

This clonotype was recorded many times. The junction departs from germline at one end; a sequencing error may be responsible. V is TRBV7-7 and J is TRBJ2-7; the D gene is possibly TRBD1 (6 bases). CDR3 length: 14 residues. The germline gives CDR1 SSHAT, CDR2 FNYEAQ (reference sequence). The CDR3 DNA follows: TGTGCTAGCAGCCCACAGGGTGGACGGGGCGAGCAGTACTTC. Translating gives CASSPQGGRGEQYF.

This clonotype was seen many times. Germline is not matched at one junction end, which may reflect a read error. The chain recombines TRBV12-3 or TRBV12-4 with TRBJ2-7; 9 nucleotides line up with TRBD2. The CDR3 covers 13 residues. The CDR3 protein is CASRLAGASEQYF. The CDR3 DNA reads as TGTGCCAGCAGATTAGCGGGAGCTAGCGAGCAGTACTTC.

There are a few counts of this clonotype. The V and J genes are TRBV20-1 and TRBJ1-3, with TRBD1 identical over 8 bases. The CDR3 runs 14 residues. V trimming: 0 bases; J trimming: 7 bases; junction bases outside the gene matches: 5. Germline CDR1 and CDR2: DFQATT and SNEGSKA (reference sequence). The CDR3 reads CSARDFTGGNTIYF. DNA of the CDR3: TGCAGTGCTAGAGATTTTACAGGGGGGAACACCATATATTTT.

This clonotype has a count of ten or more. This rearrangement joins TRBV12-5 to TRBJ2-5, with 9 bases lining up with TRBD1. The ends lost 7 bases at V and 5 bases at J; junction bases unmatched: 17. Germline assignment: CDR1 LGHNT and CDR2 FRNRAP. This CDR3 has 17 residues. The CDR3 coding sequence is TGTGCTAGTGCGCTGGAAGTGGGGGGACAGGGTCGGGAGACCCAGTACTTC. It codes for CASALEVGGQGRETQYF.

This clonotype was seen more than once but under ten times. The rearrangement uses TRBV7-9 and TRBJ2-2; perhaps TRBD2 as D (5 bases). The CDR3 is made up of 13 amino acids. The germline V gene has CDR1 SEHNR and CDR2 FQNEAQ (reference sequence). V lost 8 bases to trimming and J lost 6 bases, with 13 bases between them. CDR3 region: CASYDASSGELFF. The CDR3 DNA follows: TGTGCCAGCTATGACGCTAGCTCCGGGGAGCTGTTTTTT.

The chain carries TRBV7-8 and TRBJ1-2; weak D call: TRBD1 (5 bases). Germline V gene data show CDR1 as SGHVS and CDR2 as FQNEAQ. This CDR3 region has 18 residues. V was pared by 5 bases and J by 8 bases, with 30 bases between. The CDR3 DNA reads as TGTGCCAGCAGCCCCGCCGTTCAGGTGGGGGTTCTCCCCTCGGGCTACACCTTC. This gives the protein CASSPAVQVGVLPSGYTF.

This clonotype was seen many times. This chain connects TRBV2 to TRBJ2-5; TRBD2 matches at 9 bases. The CDR3 contains 15 residues. Germline V gene lookup returns CDR1 SNHLY and CDR2 FYNNEI. V lost 7 bases, J lost 1 base, and 7 bases stayed unmatched. The CDR3 coding sequence is TGTGCCAGCAAATTTCTAGCGGGGTTCCAAGAGACCCAGTACTTC. This codes for CASKFLAGFQETQYF.

This clonotype was detected many times. The V gene is TRBV24-1, the J gene TRBJ2-2; D unresolved. Trimming shortened V by 9 bases and J by 0 bases, and 7 bases separated the two germline ends. Per the germline V gene, CDR1 is KGHDR and CDR2 is SFDVKD. This CDR3 has 13 residues. The CDR3 sequence is CATQTPNTGELFF. The CDR3 nucleotides read TGTGCCACCCAGACTCCGAACACCGGGGAGCTGTTTTTT.